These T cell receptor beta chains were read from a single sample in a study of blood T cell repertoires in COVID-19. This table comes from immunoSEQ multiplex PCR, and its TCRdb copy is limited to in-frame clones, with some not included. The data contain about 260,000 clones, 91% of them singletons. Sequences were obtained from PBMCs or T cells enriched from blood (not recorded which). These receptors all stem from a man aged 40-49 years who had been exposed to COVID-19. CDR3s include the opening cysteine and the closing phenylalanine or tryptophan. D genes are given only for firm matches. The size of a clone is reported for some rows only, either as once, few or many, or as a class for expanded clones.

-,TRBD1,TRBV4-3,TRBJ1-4,CASSQDRSNEKLFF,TGCGCCAGCAGCCAGGACAGGTCTAATGAAAAACTGTTTTTT
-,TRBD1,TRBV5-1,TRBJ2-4,CASSLGGTGQNIQYF,TGCGCCAGCAGCTTGGGAGGGACAGGGCAAAACATTCAGTACTTC
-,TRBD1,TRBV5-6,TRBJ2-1,CASIRQGGNEQFF,TGTGCCAGCATCAGACAGGGGGGCAATGAGCAGTTCTTC
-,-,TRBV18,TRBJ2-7,CASSPSIITYEQYF,TGTGCCAGCTCCCCGTCTATCATAACCTACGAGCAGTACTTC
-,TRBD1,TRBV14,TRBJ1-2,CASSQKPRDRFYYGYTF,TGTGCCAGCAGCCAAAAGCCCCGGGACAGGTTCTACTATGGCTACACCTTC
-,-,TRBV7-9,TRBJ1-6,CASSPEGDSPLHF,TGTGCCAGCAGCCCCGAGGGGGATTCACCCCTCCACTTT
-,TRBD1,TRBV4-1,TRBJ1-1,CASSHLPGTGRMNTEAFF,TGCGCCAGCAGCCATCTTCCCGGGACAGGGAGAATGAACACTGAAGCTTTCTTT
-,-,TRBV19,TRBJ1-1,CASSIDFSVAFF,TGTGCCAGTAGTATTGATTTCAGTGTAGCTTTCTTT
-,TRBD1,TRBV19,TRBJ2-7,CASSIDHRGLYEQYF,TGTGCCAGTAGTATAGATCACAGGGGGCTCTACGAGCAGTACTTC
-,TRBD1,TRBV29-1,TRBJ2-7,CSVLYRTGSYEQYF,TGCAGCGTTCTCTACAGGACAGGGAGCTACGAGCAGTACTTC
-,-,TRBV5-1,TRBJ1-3,CASSSSGGSGNTIYF,TGCGCCAGCAGCTCTTCGGGGGGGTCTGGAAACACCATATATTTT
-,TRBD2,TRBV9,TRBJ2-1,CASSEEPGLAGLDEQFF,TGTGCCAGCAGCGAGGAACCGGGACTAGCGGGTCTCGATGAGCAGTTCTTC
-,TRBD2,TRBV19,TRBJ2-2,CASTYSPFSRGEGVVGELFF,TGTGCCAGTACCTACTCCCCTTTCTCCAGAGGGGAGGGTGTTGTCGGGGAGCTGTTTTTT
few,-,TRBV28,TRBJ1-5,CASSSRQGSNQPQHF,TGTGCCAGCAGTTCGAGGCAGGGAAGCAATCAGCCCCAGCATTTT
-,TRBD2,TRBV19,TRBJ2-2,CACGRVTGELFF,TGTGCCTGCGGGAGGGTAACCGGGGAGCTGTTTTTT
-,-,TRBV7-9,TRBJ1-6,CASSLDQAGSTYNSPLHF,TGTGCCAGCAGCTTAGATCAGGCGGGGAGCACCTATAATTCACCCCTCCACTTT
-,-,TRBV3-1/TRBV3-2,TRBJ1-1,CASSQDDRKNTEAFF,TGTGCCAGCAGCCAAGATGACAGAAAGAACACTGAAGCTTTCTTT
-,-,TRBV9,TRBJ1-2,CASSVGAGPQNYGYTF,TGTGCCAGCAGCGTAGGGGCAGGGCCCCAGAACTATGGCTACACCTTC
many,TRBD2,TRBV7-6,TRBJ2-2,CASSPRWSGSNTGELFF,TGTGCCAGCAGCCCCAGATGGAGCGGGAGTAACACCGGGGAGCTGTTTTTT
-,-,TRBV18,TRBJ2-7,CASSSDILAYEQYF,TGTGCCAGCTCATCGGACATATTGGCCTACGAGCAGTACTTC
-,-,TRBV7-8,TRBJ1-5,CASSLLAGDQPQHF,TGTGCCAGCAGCTTATTGGCAGGGGATCAGCCCCAGCATTTT
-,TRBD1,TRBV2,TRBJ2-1,CASRTGQGIFHEQFF,TGTGCCAGCAGAACGGGACAGGGAATTTTCCATGAGCAGTTCTTC
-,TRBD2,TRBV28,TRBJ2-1,CASSLGLAGVNEQFF,TGTGCCAGCAGTTTGGGTCTAGCGGGAGTCAATGAGCAGTTCTTC
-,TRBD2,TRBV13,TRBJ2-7,CASRKAGSPFYEQYF,TGTGCCAGCAGAAAAGCGGGATCCCCATTCTACGAGCAGTACTTC
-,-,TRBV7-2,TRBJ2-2,CASSQGLYTGELFF,TGTGCCAGCAGTCAGGGACTTTACACCGGGGAGCTGTTTTTT
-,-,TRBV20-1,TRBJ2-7,CSASLGQTYEQYF,TGCAGTGCTAGTTTGGGGCAAACCTACGAGCAGTACTTC
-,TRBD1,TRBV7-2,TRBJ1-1,CASSFSGTGVTEAFF,TGTGCCAGCAGCTTTTCCGGGACAGGGGTCACTGAAGCTTTCTTT
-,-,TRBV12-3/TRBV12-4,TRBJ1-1,CASSFTNTEAFF,TGTGCCAGCAGTTTTACTAACACTGAAGCTTTCTTT
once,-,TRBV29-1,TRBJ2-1,CTTLPSYNEQFF,TGCACCACATTGCCTTCCTACAATGAGCAGTTCTTC
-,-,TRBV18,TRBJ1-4,CASSLSGPFINEKLFF,TGTGCCAGCTCACTTTCCGGTCCCTTTATTAATGAAAAACTGTTTTTT
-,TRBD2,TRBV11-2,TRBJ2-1,CASSFLGLADYNEQFF,TGTGCCAGCAGCTTCTTGGGACTAGCGGACTACAATGAGCAGTTCTTC
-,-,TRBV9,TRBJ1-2,CASSVAQGDGYTF,TGTGCCAGCAGCGTAGCACAGGGCGATGGCTACACCTTC
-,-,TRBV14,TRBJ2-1,CASSRGLGGFYNEQFF,TGTGCCAGCAGTCGCGGGCTTGGTGGCTTCTACAATGAGCAGTTCTTC
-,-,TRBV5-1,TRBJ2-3,CASSFQGSDTQYF,TGCGCCAGCAGCTTCCAGGGGTCAGATACGCAGTATTTT
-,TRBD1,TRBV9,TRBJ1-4,CASSVGTGVLEDEKLFF,TGTGCCAGCAGCGTAGGGACAGGGGTTCTTGAAGATGAAAAACTGTTTTTT
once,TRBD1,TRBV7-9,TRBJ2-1,CASRGQGSDEQFF,TGTGCCAGCAGAGGACAGGGATCGGATGAGCAGTTCTTC
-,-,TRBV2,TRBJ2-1,CASSEAPPSSYNEQFF,TGTGCCAGCAGTGAAGCGCCCCCGAGCTCCTACAATGAGCAGTTCTTC
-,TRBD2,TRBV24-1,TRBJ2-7,CATSDFSSGVYEQYF,TGTGCCACCAGTGATTTTTCTAGCGGGGTCTACGAGCAGTACTTC
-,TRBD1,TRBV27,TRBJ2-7,CASSFLSGGGEQYF,TGTGCCAGCAGTTTCTTATCAGGGGGCGGCGAGCAGTACTTC
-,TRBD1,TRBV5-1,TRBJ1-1,CASSLGQGFNTEAFF,TGCGCCAGCAGCTTGGGACAGGGGTTTAACACTGAAGCTTTCTTT
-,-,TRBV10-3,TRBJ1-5,CAISEASQPQHF,TGTGCCATCAGTGAGGCGAGTCAGCCCCAGCATTTT
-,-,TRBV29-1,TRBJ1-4,CSGADRPNEKLFF,TGCAGCGGGGCTGACAGACCTAATGAAAAACTGTTTTTT
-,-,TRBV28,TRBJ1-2,CASRRQVFDANYGYTF,TGTGCCAGCAGGCGACAGGTTTTTGACGCGAACTATGGCTACACCTTC
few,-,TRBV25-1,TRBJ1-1,CASSPGGRSEAFF,TGTGCCAGCAGCCCCGGGGGGAGGTCTGAAGCTTTCTTT
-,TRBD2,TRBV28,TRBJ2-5,CASSQRRGGSDQETQYF,TGTGCCAGCAGTCAACGGAGGGGCGGGAGCGATCAAGAGACCCAGTACTTC
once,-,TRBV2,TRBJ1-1,CASSERGANTEAFF,TGTGCCAGCAGTGAACGGGGGGCGAACACTGAAGCTTTCTTT
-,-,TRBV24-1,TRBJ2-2,CATSDVNTGELFF,TGTGCCACCAGTGATGTTAATACCGGGGAGCTGTTTTTT
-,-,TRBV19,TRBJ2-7,CASRSTGTYEQYF,TGTGCCAGTCGATCGACAGGCACCTACGAGCAGTACTTC
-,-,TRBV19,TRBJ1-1,CASTEDRSNTEAFF,TGTGCCAGTACTGAGGACAGATCTAACACTGAAGCTTTCTTT
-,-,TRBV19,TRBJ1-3,CASSVQGSPGNTIYF,TGTGCCAGTAGTGTGCAGGGTTCACCTGGAAACACCATATATTTT
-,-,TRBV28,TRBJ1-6,CASRWSTGSSPLHF,TGTGCCAGCAGGTGGAGTACAGGGTCATCACCCCTCCACTTT
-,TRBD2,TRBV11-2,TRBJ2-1,CASSMSPSGSNEQFF,TGTGCCAGCAGCATGAGTCCTAGCGGGAGCAATGAGCAGTTCTTC
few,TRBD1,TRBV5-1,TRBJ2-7,CASSFNTGGPYEQYF,TGCGCCAGCAGCTTTAATACAGGGGGCCCCTACGAGCAGTACTTC
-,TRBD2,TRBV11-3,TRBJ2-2,CASSRSGGRTGELFF,TGTGCCAGCAGCCGAAGCGGGGGGCGCACCGGGGAGCTGTTTTTT
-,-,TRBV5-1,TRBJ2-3,CASSFFVGQGSTDTQYF,TGCGCCAGCAGCTTTTTCGTAGGCCAGGGGTCCACAGATACGCAGTATTTT